These 20 T cell receptor beta chains originate from one sample sequenced in a study of control samples from healthy donors and cancer patients. The table came from immunoSEQ multiplex PCR; TCRdb's copy has only in-frame clones and leaves some out. The data hold over 75,000 clones, with 70% to 90% observed a single time. The specimen sequenced was blood. These receptors all stem from a man aged 30 to 39 in good health.

The gene calls are TRBV18 and TRBJ2-6, with 8 bases identical to TRBD1. Looked up from germline, CDR1 is KGHSH and CDR2 is LQKENI. The trim removed 6 bases at V and 2 bases at J, leaving 9 bases unmatched. The CDR3 is 17 amino acids. CDR3 loop: CASSPDRGGTGANVLTF. The CDR3 DNA sequence: TGTGCCAGCTCCCCCGACAGGGGAGGAACTGGGGCCAACGTCCTGACTTTC.

This clone was seen only once. The gene calls are TRBV10-3 and TRBJ1-1; unclear D gene. Germline assignment: CDR1 ENHRY and CDR2 SYGVKD. The CDR3 runs 15 residues. V lost 0 bases, J lost 4 bases, and 12 bases lay in between. The CDR3 nucleotides are TGTGCCATCAGTGAGTCTAACATCCGGAGCACTGAAGCTTTCTTT. Its translation is CAISESNIRSTEAFF.

The chain has TRBV6-1 and TRBJ1-5; tentatively, D is TRBD1 (6 bases). The V end was cut by 2 bases, the J end by 7 bases, with 12 bases between. This CDR3 is 14 amino acids long. CDR1 and CDR2 (germline): MNHNS, SASEGT. The CDR3 nucleotides read TGTGCCAGCAGTGAATCAGGGGAGGGGCAGCCCCAGCATTTT. Encoded protein: CASSESGEGQPQHF.

This clone was found a few times. The rearrangement joins TRBV6-6 to TRBJ2-7; no definite D call. Germline V gives CDR1 MNHNY, CDR2 SVGAGI (reference sequence). Trimming shortened V by 2 bases and J by 0 bases, and 5 bases separated the two germline ends. This CDR3 is 13 amino acids long. The CDR3 sequence: CASSYRDSYEQYF. The CDR3 DNA is TGTGCCAGCAGTTACAGGGACTCCTACGAGCAGTACTTC.

This clone showed up just a few times. The chain joins TRBV7-2 to TRBJ2-7; weak D call: TRBD2 (5 bases). The CDR3 runs to 15 residues. Trimming pared 0 bases from V and 9 bases from J, leaving 18 bases between. CDR1 SGHTA and CDR2 FQGNSA come from the germline V gene. In DNA, the CDR3 is TGTGCCAGCAGCTTAGCCGGGATGTCGTCTGTGGGGCAGTACTTC. It codes for CASSLAGMSSVGQYF.

The CDR3 DNA sequence: TGTGCCAGCAGTGAAGTGGGGTATGAGGGCTACACCTTC. Amino acid sequence: CASSEVGYEGYTF. The chain has TRBV6-1 and TRBJ1-2; D gene ambiguous. Germline CDR1 MNHNS, CDR2 SASEGT. Trimming shortened V by 1 base and J by 8 bases, and 11 bases separated the two germline ends. The CDR3 runs 13 residues.

The J gene is TRBJ2-1, the V gene TRBV11-3, with D possibly matching TRBD2 (5 bases). In germline, CDR1 is SGHNT, CDR2 YENEEA. This CDR3 region has 19 residues. V was pared by 5 bases and J by 0 bases, with 23 bases between. CDR3 DNA sequence: TGTGCCAGCAGCCCGTCGGAAATAGCGCGTCCGAGCTCCTACAATGAGCAGTTCTTC. Encoded protein: CASSPSEIARPSSYNEQFF.

The rearrangement links TRBV3-1 (or the pseudogene TRBV3-2) to TRBJ1-1; a weak D match, TRBD1 (5 bases). The V gene lost 0 bases and the J gene lost 10 bases, with 9 bases spanning the gap. The CDR3 has 12 amino acids. The germline gives CDR1 LGHDT, CDR2 YNNKEL (reference sequence). CDR3 residues: CASSQDSGGAFF. CDR3 coding DNA: TGTGCCAGCAGCCAAGATTCGGGGGGAGCTTTCTTT.

The chain couples TRBV28 to TRBJ2-1, with D perhaps TRBD2 (6 bases). Trimming took 7 bases from V and 8 from J, leaving 15 bases between them. The CDR3 is made up of 13 amino acids. Germline CDR1 and CDR2: MDHEN and SYDVKM. CDR3 nucleotide sequence: TGTGCCAGCACAACCCGGAGGGATCATGAGCAGTTCTTC. The encoded protein is CASTTRRDHEQFF.

Comment on this clone: The sample holds other DNA sequences that translate to the same CDR3. The chain carries TRBV9 and TRBJ2-3; 7 positions agree with TRBD2. The CDR3 has 15 amino acids. Looked up from germline, CDR1 is SGDLS and CDR2 is YYNGEE. The V gene end was trimmed by 0 bases and the J gene end by 3 bases; junction bases not matched to a gene: 4. The CDR3 nucleotides are TGTGCCAGCAGCGTAGACGGGGGGAGGACAGATACGCAGTATTTT. It yields the protein CASSVDGGRTDTQYF. Full variable domain (rest looked up from reference TRBV9 and TRBJ2-3): DSGVTQTPKHLITATGQRVTLRCSPRSGDLSVYWYQQSLDQGLQFLIQYYNGEERAKGNILERFSAQQFPDLHSELNLSSLELGDSALYFCASSVDGGRTDTQYFGPGTRLTVL.

The V and J genes are TRBV18 and TRBJ1-2; a possible D gene is TRBD1 (5 bases). The CDR3 length is 14 residues. Germline CDR1 and CDR2: KGHSH and LQKENI. Deletions cut 3 bases from V and 2 bases from J, with 10 bases between. The CDR3 region is CASSPTGRNYGYTF. The CDR3 nucleotides are TGTGCCAGCTCACCGACGGGACGGAACTATGGCTACACCTTC.

The rearrangement uses TRBV15 and TRBJ2-7; D call uncertain. Trimming left V 3 bases short and J 4 bases short, with 7 bases between. The CDR3 totals 12 residues. Germline assignment: CDR1 LNHNV and CDR2 YYDKDF (reference sequence). CDR3: CATSSWAYEQYF. Written as DNA, the CDR3 is TGTGCCACCAGCAGTTGGGCATACGAGCAGTACTTC.

This sequence joins TRBV3-1 (or the pseudogene TRBV3-2) and TRBJ2-5; a weak D match, TRBD2 (5 bases). V was pared by 0 bases and J by 2 bases, with 7 bases between. The CDR3 is 14 residues long. Germline V CDR1 and CDR2: LGHDT, YNNKEL (reference sequence). CDR3 sequence: CASSQEGRQETQYF. The CDR3 DNA follows: TGTGCCAGCAGCCAAGAGGGGAGACAAGAGACCCAGTACTTC.

The chain joins TRBV6-5 to TRBJ1-5, with D perhaps matching TRBD1 (5 bases). The CDR3 loop spans 13 amino acids. V shed 5 bases and J shed 7 bases, with 12 bases lying between them. The V gene's germline CDR1 is MNHEY and CDR2 SVGAGI. In DNA, the CDR3 is TGTGCCAGCAGTATCAGGGTTGGACAGCCCCAGCATTTT. It yields the protein CASSIRVGQPQHF.

V is TRBV15 and J is TRBJ1-5; the D is unclear. Trimming took 0 bases from V and 6 from J, leaving 6 bases between them. This CDR3 spans 13 amino acids. Germline loops: CDR1 LNHNV, CDR2 YYDKDF (reference sequence). The CDR3 coding sequence is TGTGCCACCAGCAGAGATCCGGGTCAGCCCCAGCATTTT. Its translation: CATSRDPGQPQHF.

The rearrangement joins TRBV12-3 or TRBV12-4 to TRBJ2-3; D gene uncertain. V lost 3 bases to trimming and J lost 10 bases, with 14 bases between them. The CDR3 consists of 13 residues. CDR3 sequence reads: CASSLNPSSAQYF. The CDR3 DNA sequence: TGTGCCAGCAGTTTGAACCCCAGTTCTGCGCAGTATTTT.

This chain connects TRBV19 to TRBJ2-3, with D possibly being TRBD1 (7 bases). Trimming removed 7 bases from V and 4 bases from J, with 18 bases in between. Germline assignment: CDR1 LNHDA and CDR2 SQIVND (reference sequence). The CDR3 totals 15 residues. The CDR3 protein is CASTPTGTGADTQYF. The CDR3 DNA reads TGTGCCAGTACCCCGACAGGGACGGGGGCAGATACGCAGTATTTT.

The gene calls are TRBV29-1 and TRBJ1-2; D gene uncertain. Looked up from germline, CDR1 is SQVTM and CDR2 is ANQGSEA. CDR3 size: 11 residues. V was cut by 7 bases and J by 6 bases, with 12 bases left in between. The CDR3 protein is CSADLTDGYTF. As DNA, the CDR3 is TGCAGCGCTGATTTGACCGATGGCTACACCTTC. The full variable domain, rest sourced from reference TRBV29-1 and TRBJ1-2, is SAVISQKPSRDICQRGTSLTIQCQVDSQVTMMFWYRQQPGQSLTLIATANQGSEATYESGFVIDKFPISRPNLTFSTLTVSNMSPEDSSIYLCSADLTDGYTFGSGTRLTVV.

The chain joins TRBV5-6 to TRBJ1-4, with D perhaps matching TRBD1 (6 bases). CDR1 is SGHDT and CDR2 is YYEEEE in the germline V gene. V gave up 4 bases and J gave up 8 bases, with 21 bases separating them. The CDR3 consists of 16 residues. CDR3 DNA: TGTGCCAGCAGCCAGGCTCAGGGGAGGTTACGGGAAAAACTGTTTTTT. Translated, it gives CASSQAQGRLREKLFF.

The J gene is TRBJ1-1, the V gene TRBV29-1; 9 positions agree with TRBD1. Per germline, CDR1 SQVTM and CDR2 ANQGSEA. This CDR3 contains 15 residues. Unmatched junction bases numbered 12, after V lost 6 bases and J lost 4 bases. CDR3 sequence: CSVVGFRDRVTEAFF. The CDR3, as DNA: TGCAGCGTCGTTGGATTCCGGGACAGGGTCACTGAAGCTTTCTTT.